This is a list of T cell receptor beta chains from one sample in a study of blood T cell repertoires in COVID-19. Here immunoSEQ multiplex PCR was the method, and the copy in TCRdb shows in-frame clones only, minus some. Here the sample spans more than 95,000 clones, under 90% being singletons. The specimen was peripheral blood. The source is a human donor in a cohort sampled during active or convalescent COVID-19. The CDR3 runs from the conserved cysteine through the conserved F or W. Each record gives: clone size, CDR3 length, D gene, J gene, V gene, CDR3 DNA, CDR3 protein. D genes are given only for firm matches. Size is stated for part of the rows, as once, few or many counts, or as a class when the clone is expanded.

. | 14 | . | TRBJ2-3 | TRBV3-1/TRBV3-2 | TGTGCCAGCAGCCAAGCTAGCGACACAGATACGCAGTATTTT | CASSQASDTDTQYF
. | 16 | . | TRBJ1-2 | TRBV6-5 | TGTGCCAGCAGTTACGGCGGGGATCGGAGTAACTATGGCTACACCTTC | CASSYGGDRSNYGYTF
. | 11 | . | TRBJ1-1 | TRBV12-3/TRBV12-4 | TGTGCCAGCAGTTTAGCCAGTGAAGCTTTCTTT | CASSLASEAFF
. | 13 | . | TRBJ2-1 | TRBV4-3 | TGCGCCAGCAGCGTCCCAGGGGGGAATGAGCAGTTCTTC | CASSVPGGNEQFF
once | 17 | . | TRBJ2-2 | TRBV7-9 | TGTGCCAGCAGCTTAGTAGGGGGGACAGATCTTACCGGGGAGCTGTTTTTT | CASSLVGGTDLTGELFF
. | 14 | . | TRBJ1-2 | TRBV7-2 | TGTGCCAGCAGCTTAATTCGAGGAACCTATGGCTACACCTTC | CASSLIRGTYGYTF
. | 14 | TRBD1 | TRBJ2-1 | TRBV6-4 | TGTGCCAGCAGACCGGGACAGGGGGCGATTGAGCAGTTCTTC | CASRPGQGAIEQFF
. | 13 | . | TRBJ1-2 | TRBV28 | TGTGCCAGCAGGCTTCAGGGTAACTATGGCTACACCTTC | CASRLQGNYGYTF
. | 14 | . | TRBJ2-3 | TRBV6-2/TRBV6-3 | TGTGCCAGCAGCCAAGGGGGGGGGCCTAATACGCAGTATTTT | CASSQGGGPNTQYF
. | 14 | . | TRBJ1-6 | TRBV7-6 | TGTGCCAGCAGCGCAGGACAGAGTAATTCACCCCTCCACTTT | CASSAGQSNSPLHF
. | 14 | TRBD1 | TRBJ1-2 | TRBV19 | TGTGCCAGTAGTATCGGACAGGCTGATTATGGCTACACCTTC | CASSIGQADYGYTF
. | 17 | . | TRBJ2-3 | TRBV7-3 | TGTGCCAGCAGCTTAGATGGGGGGTTTGGCATCACAGATACGCAGTATTTT | CASSLDGGFGITDTQYF
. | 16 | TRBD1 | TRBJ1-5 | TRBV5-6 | TGTGCCAGCAGCTTTGGGACGACAGGGCTCAATCAGCCCCAGCATTTT | CASSFGTTGLNQPQHF
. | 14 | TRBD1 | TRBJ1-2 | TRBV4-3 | TGCGCCAGCAGCTCCCGGACAGGGGGCTATGGCTACACCTTC | CASSSRTGGYGYTF
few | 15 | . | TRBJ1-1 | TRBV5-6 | TGTGCCAGCAGCTTGGGGGGCAGGGGGAACACTGAAGCTTTCTTT | CASSLGGRGNTEAFF
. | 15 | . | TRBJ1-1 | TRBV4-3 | TGCGCCAGCAGCCAAGATTTAGGGGGTTACACTGAAGCTTTCTTT | CASSQDLGGYTEAFF
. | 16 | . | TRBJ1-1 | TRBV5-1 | TGCGCCAGCAGCCGCGGACTTGGGGGCTCGGGCACTGAAGCTTTCTTT | CASSRGLGGSGTEAFF
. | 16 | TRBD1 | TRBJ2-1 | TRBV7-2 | TGTGCCAGCAGCTTATGGAATAACAGGGGGCAGGGTGAGCAGTTCTTC | CASSLWNNRGQGEQFF
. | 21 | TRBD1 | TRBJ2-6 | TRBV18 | TGTGCCAGCTCACCTTTTGGGATCCCGGGACAGGGGATCCCTGGGGCCAACGTCCTGACTTTC | CASSPFGIPGQGIPGANVLTF
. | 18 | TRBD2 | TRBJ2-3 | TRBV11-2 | TGTGCCAGCAGCTTTATCCTGTCGCTAGCGGGACGCACAGATACGCAGTATTTT | CASSFILSLAGRTDTQYF
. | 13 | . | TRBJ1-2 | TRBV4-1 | TGCGCCAGCAGTCCGGGATCTAACTATGGCTACACCTTC | CASSPGSNYGYTF
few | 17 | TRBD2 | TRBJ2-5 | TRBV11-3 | TGTGCCAGCAGCACTGGAGGGAGCGGGGGGGGTCAAGAGACCCAGTACTTC | CASSTGGSGGGQETQYF
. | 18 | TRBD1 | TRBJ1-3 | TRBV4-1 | TGCGCCAGCAGCCAAGGAGTAGGGGGCCGCTCCTCTGGAAACACCATATATTTT | CASSQGVGGRSSGNTIYF
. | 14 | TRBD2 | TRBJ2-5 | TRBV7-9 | TGTGCCAGCAGCCAGACTAGCGGGGGAGAGACCCAGTACTTC | CASSQTSGGETQYF
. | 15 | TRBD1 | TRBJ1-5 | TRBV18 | TGTGCCAGCTCAATACAGGGGGCGGACAATCAGCCCCAGCATTTT | CASSIQGADNQPQHF
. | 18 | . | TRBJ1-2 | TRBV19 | TGTGCCAGTAGTATATCTCGAAGGGGGATTCGATATAACTATGGCTACACCTTC | CASSISRRGIRYNYGYTF
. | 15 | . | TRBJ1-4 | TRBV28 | TGTGCCAGCAGTTCCCCGGAGGGGAGTAGGGAAAAACTGTTTTTT | CASSSPEGSREKLFF
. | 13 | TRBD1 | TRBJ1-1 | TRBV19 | TGTGCCACTAAGACAGGGATTTACACTGAAGCTTTCTTT | CATKTGIYTEAFF
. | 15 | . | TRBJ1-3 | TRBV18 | TGTGCCAGCTCACCGCGGTCGGACTCTGGAAACACCATATATTTT | CASSPRSDSGNTIYF
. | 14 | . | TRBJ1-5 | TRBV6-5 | TGTGCCAGCAGTTGGTCCCGGGAGGCGCTCGCCCAGCATTTT | CASSWSREALAQHF
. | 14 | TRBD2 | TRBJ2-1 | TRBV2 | TGTGCCAGCAGTTTGGGACTAGTCGACAATGAGCAGTTCTTC | CASSLGLVDNEQFF
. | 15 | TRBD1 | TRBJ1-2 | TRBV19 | TGTGCCAGTAGTGTCGACAGGGTTGGTACCTATGGCTACACCTTC | CASSVDRVGTYGYTF
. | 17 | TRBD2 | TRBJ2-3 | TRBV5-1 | TGCGCCAGCAGCTTGGCCGGGACTAGCGGGGAGTCAGATACGCAGTATTTT | CASSLAGTSGESDTQYF
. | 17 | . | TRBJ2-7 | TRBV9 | TGTGCCAGCAGCCCCAGGGCGTTGGGGGGAATAACCTACGAGCAGTACTTC | CASSPRALGGITYEQYF
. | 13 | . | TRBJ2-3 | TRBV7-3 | TGTGCCAGCAGTACTCAGGGGACAGATACGCAGTATTTT | CASSTQGTDTQYF
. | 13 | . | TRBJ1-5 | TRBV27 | TGTGCCAGCAGTTCAGGTTCTAATCAGCCCCAGCATTTT | CASSSGSNQPQHF
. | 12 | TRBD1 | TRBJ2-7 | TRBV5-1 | TGCGCCAGCAGCCAACAGGGGGACGAGCAGTACTTC | CASSQQGDEQYF
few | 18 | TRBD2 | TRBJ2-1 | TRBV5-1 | TGCGCCAGCAGCTTTGACAGACTAGCGGGGATGATCTACAATGAGCAGTTCTTC | CASSFDRLAGMIYNEQFF
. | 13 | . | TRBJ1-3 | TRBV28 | TGTGCCAGCAGTTTTCATTTGGGAAACACCATATATTTT | CASSFHLGNTIYF
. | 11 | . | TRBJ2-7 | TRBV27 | TGTGCCAGCATCTTTACAGGGAGGGCGTACTTC | CASIFTGRAYF
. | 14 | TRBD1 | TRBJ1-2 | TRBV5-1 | TGCGCCAGCAGACGACCGACAGGGGACTATGGCTACACCTTC | CASRRPTGDYGYTF
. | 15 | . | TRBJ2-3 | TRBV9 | TGTGCCAGCAGCCCCCGGGGGGCCCACACAGATACGCAGTATTTT | CASSPRGAHTDTQYF
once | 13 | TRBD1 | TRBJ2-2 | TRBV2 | TGTGCCAGCCGACAGGGGAGCACCGGGGAGCTGTTTTTT | CASRQGSTGELFF
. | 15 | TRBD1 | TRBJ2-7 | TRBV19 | TGTGCCAGTAGTCTAGGACAGGCGAGCTCCTACGAGCAGTACTTC | CASSLGQASSYEQYF
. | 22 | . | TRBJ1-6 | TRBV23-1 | TGCGCCAGCAGTCAGTCCAATTTCAGGGGAATTTGTTCCAGCTCCTATAATTCACCCCTCCACTTT | CASSQSNFRGICSSSYNSPLHF
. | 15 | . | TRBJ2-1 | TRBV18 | TGTGCCAGCTCAGCCCAGGGGAGCTCCTACAATGAGCAGTTCTTC | CASSAQGSSYNEQFF
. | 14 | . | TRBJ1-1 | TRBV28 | TGTGCCAACCACCAGTCAGGTGAGAACACTGAAGCTTTCTTT | CANHQSGENTEAFF
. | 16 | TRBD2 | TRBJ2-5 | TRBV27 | TGTGCCAGCAGTCCCCGCTTGGGGGAGCGGGGAGAGACCCAGTACTTC | CASSPRLGERGETQYF
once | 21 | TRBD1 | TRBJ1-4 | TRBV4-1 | TGCGCCAGCAGCCAAGCCGGGAGACAGGGGGCAACGTGGGGAACTAATGAAAAACTGTTTTTT | CASSQAGRQGATWGTNEKLFF
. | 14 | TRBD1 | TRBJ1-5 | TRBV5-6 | TGTGCCAGCAGCTCCCGGGACAGGGTTCAGCCCCAGCATTTT | CASSSRDRVQPQHF
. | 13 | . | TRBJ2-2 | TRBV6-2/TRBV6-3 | TGTGCCAGCAGCCGAGGGGGCACCGGGGAGCTGTTTTTT | CASSRGGTGELFF
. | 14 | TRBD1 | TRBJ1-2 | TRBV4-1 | TGCGCCAGCAGCCACGGACAGGGGCCCTATGGCTACACCTTC | CASSHGQGPYGYTF
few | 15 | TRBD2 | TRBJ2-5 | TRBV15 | TGTGCCACCAGCTCGACTAGCGGGGCTCGGGAGACCCAGTACTTC | CATSSTSGARETQYF